A selection of T cell receptor beta chains follows, all from one sample in a study of cytomegalovirus exposure and HLA in healthy donors. Data came from immunoSEQ multiplex PCR; TCRdb stores just in-frame clones and leaves some out. Of 150,000 to 200,000 clones listed, 75% to 80% are singletons. Sequenced sample: PBMCs. These receptors originate from a female donor in good health and CMV-seronegative. Both conserved end residues are part of each CDR3. Each record gives: CDR3 protein, CDR3 DNA, V gene, J gene, clone size, D gene. The D gene is left open where the match is weak. Clone sizes are given selectively: once, few, many, or a class where the clone is expanded.

CASSFTLTGGRGFSTDTQYF	TGTGCCAGCAGTTTTACCCTGACAGGGGGCAGGGGATTTAGCACAGATACGCAGTATTTT	TRBV28	TRBJ2-3	-	TRBD1
CASSLTGTSGGAANEQFF	TGCGCCAGCAGCTTGACCGGGACTAGCGGGGGGGCCGCCAATGAGCAGTTCTTC	TRBV5-1	TRBJ2-1	-	TRBD2
CASSEGTSGKYNEQFF	TGTGCCAGCAGCGAAGGGACTAGCGGGAAATACAATGAGCAGTTCTTC	TRBV7-6	TRBJ2-1	-	TRBD2
CASSPGARPYQETQYF	TGTGCCAGCAGCCCTGGCGCCAGGCCTTATCAAGAGACCCAGTACTTC	TRBV14	TRBJ2-5	-	-
CASSQSRQNNEKLFF	TGCGCCAGCAGTCAATCGAGACAGAATAATGAAAAACTGTTTTTT	TRBV23-1	TRBJ1-4	-	-
CASSWGQNTGELFF	TGTGCCAGCAGCTGGGGACAAAACACCGGGGAGCTGTTTTTT	TRBV7-9	TRBJ2-2	-	-
CASSLALGGWEAQYF	TGTGCCAGCAGCTTGGCGCTGGGGGGATGGGAGGCCCAGTACTTC	TRBV5-4	TRBJ2-5	-	-
CASSVGQTYEQYF	TGCGCCAGCAGCGTGGGACAGACCTACGAGCAGTACTTC	TRBV5-1	TRBJ2-7	-	TRBD1
CATSRSGGTGGQPQHF	TGTGCCACCAGCAGATCAGGTGGGACAGGGGGGCAGCCCCAGCATTTT	TRBV15	TRBJ1-5	-	TRBD1
CASSSPSGPPYEQYF	TGTGCCAGCAGTTCCCCTAGCGGCCCTCCCTACGAGCAGTACTTC	TRBV28	TRBJ2-7	-	TRBD2
CAISPLPGTEHYEQYF	TGTGCCATCAGTCCATTACCCGGGACAGAGCACTACGAGCAGTACTTC	TRBV10-3	TRBJ2-7	-	TRBD1
CASSPTTGLDEQYF	TGTGCCAGCAGCCCAACGACAGGTCTGGACGAGCAGTACTTC	TRBV6-5	TRBJ2-7	-	-
CASTRFGQGSFNNEQFF	TGTGCCAGCACCAGGTTTGGTCAGGGTTCTTTTAACAATGAGCAGTTCTTC	TRBV5-5	TRBJ2-1	-	-
CSSSASGGGADEQYF	TGTTCCAGCAGCGCCTCGGGTGGAGGGGCGGACGAGCAGTACTTC	TRBV7-9	TRBJ2-7	-	-
CASRASFYEQYF	TGTGCCAGCAGGGCTTCTTTCTACGAGCAGTACTTC	TRBV6-6	TRBJ2-7	-	-
CASSVVLAANTGELFF	TGTGCCAGCAGCGTAGTTCTAGCGGCGAACACCGGGGAGCTGTTTTTT	TRBV9	TRBJ2-2	-	TRBD2
CAHRDRGFGKEYF	TGTGCCCACCGGGACAGAGGCTTTGGGAAAGAGTACTTC	TRBV30	TRBJ2-5	few	TRBD1
CASSLAIAGVPLPYNEQFF	TGTGCCAGCAGCTTAGCTATAGCGGGGGTCCCCCTTCCCTACAATGAGCAGTTCTTC	TRBV7-6	TRBJ2-1	few	TRBD2
CASSFEADGYEQYF	TGTGCCAGCAGCTTTGAAGCGGATGGTTACGAGCAGTACTTC	TRBV5-6	TRBJ2-7	-	-
CASSDSYGYTF	TGTGCCAGTTCCGACAGCTATGGCTACACCTTC	TRBV6-6	TRBJ1-2	few	-
CSSSLSNEQYF	TGTTCCAGCAGCTTATCCAACGAGCAGTACTTC	TRBV7-9	TRBJ2-7	-	-
CASGLVPTSGSGETQYF	TGTGCTAGTGGTTTGGTCCCGACTAGCGGGAGTGGCGAGACCCAGTACTTC	TRBV12-5	TRBJ2-5	-	TRBD2